The 20 T cell receptor beta chains below all came from one sample that was sequenced in a study of Graves' ophthalmopathy and Graves' hyperthyroidism. The TCR beta CDR3 regions underwent amplification from RNA transcripts. Second-round multiplex PCR came after a first-round RT-PCR that employed HTBI primers. TCRdb reprocessed the multiplex PCR reads with MiXCR, giving one entry per CDR3 protein. In the table there are about 620,000 distinct CDR3 sequences, 22% of which are singletons. The source material was peripheral blood. The receptors come from a woman between 18 and 29 years old with stable Graves' hyperthyroidism. Some clones in this sample may be carry-over from other donors' samples.

The V and J genes are TRBV6-1 and TRBJ1-2; 7 nucleotides agree with TRBD1. V shed 2 bases, J shed 4 bases, and the junction held 10 bases outside the gene matches. Germline CDR1 and CDR2: MNHNS and SASEGT. The CDR3 covers 16 residues. The CDR3 coding sequence is TGTGCCAGCAGTGAACACTTGGCAGGGGGACCCTATGGCTACACCTTC. As protein: CASSEHLAGGPYGYTF.

Notes on this clonotype: At one end, the junction sequence differs from germline, possibly due to a read error. This rearrangement joins TRBV27 to TRBJ2-7; D gene uncertain. CDR1 and CDR2 (germline): MNHEY, SMNVEV (reference sequence). The CDR3 totals 13 residues. The CDR3 DNA reads as TGTGCCAGCAGTTTAGCCACCTCCTACGAGCAGTGCTTC. Its translation: CASSLATSYEQCF.

At least ten counts were recorded for this clonotype. The gene calls are TRBV6-1 and TRBJ2-5; 8 bases line up with TRBD2. Germline CDR1 and CDR2: MNHNS and SASEGT. With 6 bases clipped from V and 5 bases from J, the junction kept 17 bases outside the gene matches. CDR3 length: 17 amino acids. The CDR3 region is CASRPTSGRAYRETQYF. The CDR3 region has the DNA TGTGCCAGCAGGCCAACTAGCGGAAGAGCTTATCGGGAGACCCAGTACTTC.

This clonotype was counted at least ten times. The V and J genes are TRBV12-3 or TRBV12-4 and TRBJ2-6; the D gene is possibly TRBD1 (5 bases). CDR3 length: 14 amino acids. With 6 bases removed from V and 2 bases from J, the gap between germline ends came to 8 bases. The CDR3 spells CASRLTAGANVLTF. The CDR3, as DNA: TGTGCCAGCAGGCTGACAGCTGGGGCCAACGTCCTGACTTTC.

This clonotype was recorded many times. This chain links TRBV6-5 with TRBJ1-6; maybe TRBD1 (6 bases). V shed 0 bases and J shed 6 bases, with 18 bases lying between them. Germline assignment: CDR1 MNHEY and CDR2 SVGAGI. The CDR3 has 18 residues. The CDR3 DNA reads TGTGCCAGCAGTTACTCGTTCAGGGGATCGGGGGGTAATTCACCCCTCCACTTT. It specifies CASSYSFRGSGGNSPLHF.

This rearrangement joins TRBV11-1 to TRBJ1-2; 12 positions agree with TRBD1. CDR1 SGHAT and CDR2 FQDESV come from the germline V gene (reference sequence). CDR3 length: 17 residues. V lost 7 bases to trimming and J lost 0 bases; unmatched junction nucleotides: 9. Written as DNA, the CDR3 is TGTGCCAGCATCCAGGGGACAGGGGGCTCTTCTAACTATGGCTACACCTTC. This codes for CASIQGTGGSSNYGYTF. Full variable domain (rest looked up from reference TRBV11-1 and TRBJ1-2): EAEVAQSPRYKITEKSQAVAFWCDPISGHATLYWYRQILGQGPELLVQFQDESVVDDSQLPKDRFSAERLKGVDSTLKIQPAELGDSAMYLCASIQGTGGSSNYGYTFGSGTRLTVV.

This clonotype was detected ten times or more. The chain carries TRBV6-1 and TRBJ2-5; D may be TRBD2 (5 bases). V was cut by 4 bases and J by 0 bases, with 9 bases left in between. The CDR3 totals 14 residues. In germline, CDR1 is MNHNS, CDR2 SASEGT. The CDR3 nucleotides read TGTGCCAGCAGTGCGTGGGAGTACCAAGAGACCCAGTACTTC. As protein: CASSAWEYQETQYF.

This clonotype was observed once. This chain uses TRBV6-5 with TRBJ2-7; no definite D call. The CDR3 totals 15 residues. Per germline, CDR1 MNHEY and CDR2 SVGAGI. Deletions cut 4 bases from V and 6 bases from J, with 19 bases between. In DNA, the CDR3 is TGTGCCAGCAGTTTCTCCGGGTCCCTCATGGTCGAGCAGTACTTC. Protein product: CASSFSGSLMVEQYF.

The DNA of the CDR3 is TGTGCCAGCAGCCTCGATGGGACAGCCCGGGGCGAGCAGTACTTC. It specifies CASSLDGTARGEQYF. The chain combines TRBV7-9 with TRBJ2-7; 7 positions agree with TRBD1. This CDR3 contains 15 residues. J lost 6 bases, V lost 5 bases, and 13 bases had no gene match. Germline CDR1 reads SEHNR; CDR2 reads FQNEAQ (reference sequence).

The chain carries TRBV6-5 and TRBJ1-2; unclear D gene. Germline assignment: CDR1 MNHEY and CDR2 SVGAGI. The CDR3 runs 12 residues. Trimming cost V 0 bases and J 7 bases, with 6 bases left between them. The CDR3 nucleotides are TGTGCCAGCAGTTACTCAGAGAGTGGCTACACCTTC. It translates to CASSYSESGYTF.

In its sample, this clonotype was seen many times. The CDR3 loop reads CASSESSYEQYF. The CDR3 nucleotides read TGTGCCAGCAGTGAATCTAGTTACGAGCAGTACTTC. The rearrangement links TRBV6-1 to TRBJ2-7, with D unresolved. CDR1 and CDR2 from the germline V gene are MNHNS and SASEGT. The CDR3 is made up of 12 amino acids. V lost 2 bases and J lost 4, with 6 bases in between.

Many counts were recorded for this clonotype. CDR3 in DNA: TGTGCCAGCAGTTACGATTACGGGACAGTTTGGAATTCACCCCTCCACTTT. Protein sequence: CASSYDYGTVWNSPLHF. The chain carries TRBV6-2 or TRBV6-3 and TRBJ1-6, with 7 bases matching TRBD1. Germline lookup yields CDR1 MNHEY and CDR2 SVGEGT. The V segment lost 2 bases and the J segment 7 bases; nucleotides outside the gene matches: 11. The CDR3 is 17 residues long.

This clonotype has ten or more counts. The chain couples TRBV6-5 to TRBJ1-5; weak D call: TRBD1 (6 bases). The V end lost 2 bases, the J end lost 6 bases, and 11 bases lay between the germline ends. The CDR3 runs to 14 residues. Germline loops: CDR1 MNHEY, CDR2 SVGAGI. The chain's CDR3 is CASSYKSGAQPQHF. As DNA, the CDR3 is TGTGCCAGCAGTTACAAATCAGGGGCTCAGCCCCAGCATTTT.

There are a few counts of this clonotype. This chain connects TRBV9 to TRBJ2-5; weak D call: TRBD2 (6 bases). In germline, CDR1 is SGDLS, CDR2 YYNGEE. Trimming removed 6 bases from V and 2 bases from J, with 20 bases in between. There are 16 residues in the CDR3. As DNA, the CDR3 is TGTGCCAGCACCCAAGATAGCGGCGCCTATCAAGAGACCCAGTACTTC. Protein sequence: CASTQDSGAYQETQYF.

The table lists this clonotype with many counts. The J gene is TRBJ2-2, the V gene TRBV5-1, with D maybe TRBD2 (6 bases). Trimming pared 0 bases from V and 5 bases from J, leaving 11 bases between. The CDR3 has 15 amino acids. Per germline, CDR1 SGHRS and CDR2 YFSETQ. CDR3 residues: CASSLVAGRTGELFF. For the CDR3, the DNA is TGCGCCAGCAGCTTGGTGGCAGGGAGGACCGGGGAGCTGTTTTTT. Based on the CDR3 plus reference TRBV5-1 and TRBJ2-2, the full variable domain is KAGVTQTPRYLIKTRGQQVTLSCSPISGHRSVSWYQQTPGQGLQFLFEYFSETQRNKGNFPGRFSGRQFSNSRSEMNVSTLELGDSALYLCASSLVAGRTGELFFGEGSRLTVL.

The V and J genes are TRBV6-5 and TRBJ2-7; D remains ambiguous. The V gene lost 2 bases and the J gene lost 3 bases, with 11 bases spanning the gap. The CDR3 runs to 14 residues. Germline assignment: CDR1 MNHEY and CDR2 SVGAGI. CDR3 sequence reads: CASSYRSAYYEQYF. DNA of the CDR3: TGTGCCAGCAGTTACCGGTCGGCCTACTACGAGCAGTACTTC.

The table lists this clonotype with a count of one. The chain links TRBV25-1 to TRBJ1-1; maybe TRBD1 (6 bases). This CDR3 region has 15 residues. V was pared by 6 bases and J by 5 bases, with 19 bases between. Germline CDR1 and CDR2: MGHDK and SYGVNS. CDR3 sequence (DNA): TGTGCCAGCAGGCCAGCACAGGGTGAGGGGACTGAAGCTTTCTTT. Translating gives CASRPAQGEGTEAFF. The full variable domain, in which reference TRBV25-1 and TRBJ1-1 provide the parts outside the CDR3, is EADIYQTPRYLVIGTGKKITLECSQTMGHDKMYWYQQDPGMELHLIHYSYGVNSTEKGDLSSESTVSRIRTEHFPLTLESARPSHTSQYLCASRPAQGEGTEAFFGQGTRLTVV.

This clonotype has a handful of counts. The rearrangement joins TRBV7-6 to TRBJ2-2; tentative D call: TRBD1 (6 bases). CDR1 is SGHVS and CDR2 is FNYEAQ in the germline V gene. CDR3 length equals 16 residues. Trimming left V 5 bases short and J 1 base short, with 14 bases between. Written as DNA, the CDR3 is TGTGCCAGCAGCCCCCAGGGGCAGGGGAACACCGGGGAGCTGTTTTTT. It encodes CASSPQGQGNTGELFF.

The chain employs TRBV28 and TRBJ1-2; perhaps TRBD1 as D (6 bases). The CDR3 has 13 amino acids. The germline CDR1 and CDR2 sequences are MDHEN and SYDVKM. Trimming took off 4 bases at V and 4 bases at J, with 10 bases between the two ends. The CDR3 spells CASSSGQPYGYTF. Written as DNA, the CDR3 is TGTGCCAGCAGTTCAGGACAGCCCTATGGCTACACCTTC.

This clonotype was seen at least ten times. V and J are TRBV9 and TRBJ1-2; maybe TRBD1 (5 bases). The germline V gene has CDR1 SGDLS and CDR2 YYNGEE. This CDR3 contains 14 residues. V was trimmed by 6 bases and J by 3 bases, leaving 15 bases between them. CDR3 DNA: TGTGCCAGCACCCGGGAGGGGTTGGACTATGGCTACACCTTC. Its translation: CASTREGLDYGYTF.